The source of this T cell receptor beta chain is a study of spatial heterogeneity in lung cancer. The time point here: sample taken at primary tumor resection. The study sequenced unsorted whole RNA from tumor, nontumor lung or frozen PBMC. TCRdb recomputed calls from the 5' RACE reads with MiXCR, one row per CDR3 protein. This sample has 20,000 to 30,000 distinct CDR3 sequences, with roughly 10% found just once. This CDR3 has 12 amino acids. CDR1 and CDR2 (germline): SGDLS, YYNGEE. The V end was cut by 3 bases, the J end by 7 bases, with 10 bases between. Study-wide findings and caveats: Tracking of tumor mutation counts was seen in expanded intratumoral alpha and beta TCR counts.

At least ten counts were recorded for this clonotype. What it binds is unknown. The sequence was obtained from a male donor with early-stage non-small cell lung cancer. The input for sequencing was lung tumor tissue, taken at surgery. V is TRBV9 and J is TRBJ1-2; no firm D call. CDR3 in DNA: TGTGCCAGCAGCGCAGACAAAATTGGCTACACCTTC. This gives the protein CASSADKIGYTF. Supplemented by reference TRBV9 and TRBJ1-2, the full variable domain reads DSGVTQTPKHLITATGQRVTLRCSPRSGDLSVYWYQQSLDQGLQFLIQYYNGEERAKGNILERFSAQQFPDLHSELNLSSLELGDSALYFCASSADKIGYTFGSGTRLTVV.